The 15 T cell receptor beta chains below all came from one sample that was sequenced in a study of human T cells and chemical hapten exposure. MiXCR, applied by TCRdb to the RACE reads, yields one record per CDR3 protein. The sample lists roughly 120,000 distinct CDR3 sequences, 13% seen once, with about 3% in the top ten. This sample's time point: pre-sensitization, week 0. As to treatment: therapeutic diphenylcyclopropenone sensitization with weekly scalp DPC. Sequences were derived from whole blood, sampled in connection with sensitization to the hapten diphenylcyclopropenone (DPC). These receptors came from a woman aged 18-29 years with alopecia areata. Some clones in this sample may be carry-over from other donors' samples.

The chain is built from TRBV7-2 and TRBJ2-1, with a possible D match to TRBD2 (6 bases). Trimming shortened V by 2 bases and J by 1 base, and 9 bases separated the two germline ends. Germline CDR1 reads SGHTA; CDR2 reads FQGNSA. The CDR3 has 15 amino acids. CDR3 DNA sequence: TGTGCCAGCAGCTTATCTGGGACTTCCTACAATGAGCAGTTCTTC. Translation: CASSLSGTSYNEQFF.

This clonotype was observed at least ten times. The chain recombines TRBV20-1 with TRBJ1-1; 11 bases match TRBD1. The CDR3 runs to 12 residues. Per the germline V gene, CDR1 is DFQATT and CDR2 is SNEGSKA (reference sequence). V shed 5 bases and J 5 bases; nucleotides not matched to a gene: 1. In DNA form, the CDR3 reads TGCAGTGCTGGGACAGGGGGGACTGAAGCTTTCTTT. Its translation is CSAGTGGTEAFF.

The chain has TRBV7-2 and TRBJ2-7, with 7 nucleotides matching TRBD2. With V trimmed by 3 bases and J by 2 bases, 7 bases remained unmatched. The CDR3 is made up of 15 amino acids. Germline CDR1 reads SGHTA; CDR2 reads FQGNSA. CDR3 coding DNA: TGTACCAGCAGCTTGTCCAGCGGGGATCCCTACGAGCAGTACTTC. This translates into CTSSLSSGDPYEQYF.

This clonotype has at least ten counts. The J gene is TRBJ2-1, the V gene TRBV7-6; 8 positions match TRBD2. Germline CDR1 and CDR2: SGHVS and FNYEAQ. This CDR3 is 16 amino acids long. After removal of 1 base from V and 5 bases from J, the junction contained 7 bases not matched to a gene. The CDR3 DNA reads as TGTGCCAGCAGCTTAGTTCCGGGGGGGAGGAACAATGAGCAGTTCTTC. Amino acid sequence: CASSLVPGGRNNEQFF.

Only a few counts were recorded for this clonotype. This chain joins TRBV28 and TRBJ2-1; 15 bases line up with TRBD2. Germline CDR1 reads MDHEN; CDR2 reads SYDVKM. The CDR3 is 17 amino acids. Trimming cost V 6 bases and J 4 bases; bases outside gene matches: 7. CDR3 bases: TGTGCCAGCAGCCCACGGACTAGCGGGGGGGATTACAATGAGCAGTTCTTC. It encodes CASSPRTSGGDYNEQFF.

For the CDR3, the DNA is TGTGCCAGCTCACCCGAGGGGAATCAGCCCCAGCATTTT. Translated, it gives CASSPEGNQPQHF. The gene calls are TRBV18 and TRBJ1-5; D is possibly TRBD1 (5 bases). The CDR3 consists of 13 residues. Germline lookup yields CDR1 KGHSH and CDR2 LQKENI. Trimming cost V 3 bases and J 4 bases, with 7 bases left between them.

This clonotype was detected many times. V gene TRBV7-2 combines with J gene TRBJ1-1, with no clear D. The CDR3 contains 16 residues. Trimming took 5 bases from V and 0 from J, leaving 16 bases between them. The germline gives CDR1 SGHTA, CDR2 FQGNSA. The CDR3 nucleotides read TGTGCCAGCAGCCGAAATTGGGCAGATTTGAACACTGAAGCTTTCTTT. Its protein product is CASSRNWADLNTEAFF.

This chain connects TRBV29-1 to TRBJ1-2; D perhaps matches TRBD1 (5 bases). The V end lost 4 bases, the J end lost 4 bases, and 10 bases lay between the germline ends. The CDR3 consists of 12 residues. Germline V lookup: CDR1 SQVTM, CDR2 ANQGSEA. The CDR3 region is CSVGQRGYGYTF. As DNA, the CDR3 is TGCAGCGTTGGACAGAGGGGCTATGGCTACACCTTC.

The V and J genes are TRBV6-5 and TRBJ2-3; D is undetermined. V lost 5 bases to trimming and J lost 8 bases, with 14 bases between them. In germline, CDR1 is MNHEY, CDR2 SVGAGI. The CDR3 is 13 amino acids. The CDR3 DNA follows: TGTGCCAGCAGTCTCTACCCCTCCGGTACGCAGTATTTT. It translates to CASSLYPSGTQYF.

This clonotype has at least ten counts. The chain carries TRBV5-4 and TRBJ2-1; 7 bases map to TRBD1. The CDR3 extends over 16 amino acids. CDR1 and CDR2 from the germline V gene are SGHNT and YYREEE (reference sequence). The V gene end was trimmed by 4 bases and the J gene end by 0 bases; junction bases not matched to a gene: 7. CDR3 bases: TGTGCCAGCAGCACCCCGGGGACAGTCTCCTACAATGAGCAGTTCTTC. It is translated as CASSTPGTVSYNEQFF.

This rearrangement joins TRBV5-1 to TRBJ2-2; D possibly corresponds to TRBD1 (6 bases). Germline loops: CDR1 SGHRS, CDR2 YFSETQ. The length of the CDR3 is 12 residues. Trimming removed 3 bases from V and 6 bases from J, with 6 bases in between. The CDR3 reads CASSYRAGELFF. The CDR3 DNA follows: TGCGCCAGCAGCTACAGGGCCGGGGAGCTGTTTTTT.

The rearrangement links TRBV7-8 to TRBJ2-5; perhaps D is TRBD1 or TRBD2 (6 bases each). The germline V and J ends were trimmed by 4 bases and 7 bases, with 19 bases remaining between them. CDR3 length: 15 amino acids. Germline-derived CDR1 and CDR2 are SGHVS and FQNEAQ. In DNA form, the CDR3 reads TGTGCCAGCAGCTCCCCCACTAGGGGGGTTGCGACCCAGTACTTC. This translates into CASSSPTRGVATQYF.

This clonotype has at least ten counts. The rearrangement joins TRBV29-1 to TRBJ1-1; perhaps TRBD1 as D (5 bases). V was trimmed by 6 bases and J by 1 base, leaving 9 bases between them. CDR3 length: 12 amino acids. Germline V gene lookup returns CDR1 SQVTM and CDR2 ANQGSEA. The CDR3 sequence is CSVDTANTEAFF. Written as DNA, the CDR3 is TGCAGCGTGGACACTGCGAACACTGAAGCTTTCTTT.

There are a few counts of this clonotype. The CDR3, as DNA: TGCGCCAGCAGCCAAGATCAGGGGACAGGGATCTCCTACGAGCAGTACTTC. This codes for CASSQDQGTGISYEQYF. The V and J genes are TRBV4-3 and TRBJ2-7; 9 nucleotides line up with TRBD1. Germline loops: CDR1 LGHNA, CDR2 YSLEER. CDR3 size: 17 residues. J gave up 0 bases and V 0 bases, and 6 bases lay outside the gene matches.

The rearrangement links TRBV19 to TRBJ2-2; maybe TRBD1 (6 bases). Germline V gives CDR1 LNHDA, CDR2 SQIVND (reference sequence). V lost 3 bases and J 5 bases, leaving 16 bases between the germline ends. This CDR3 spans 16 amino acids. The CDR3 region has the DNA TGTGCCAGTAGTATTTTATGGGGGCTTACTACCGGGGAGCTGTTTTTT. Translated, it gives CASSILWGLTTGELFF.